This TCR beta chain was captured in a study of T cell responses to AZD1222 COVID-19 vaccine. The CDR3 is made up of 13 amino acids. V lost 1 base and J 9 bases, leaving 10 bases between the germline ends. This table comes from immunoSEQ multiplex PCR, and its TCRdb copy is limited to in-frame clones, with some not included. Among 100,000 or so clones listed, more than 75% were seen once. The chain links TRBV12-3 or TRBV12-4 to TRBJ2-1; no clear D gene. The sequenced sample was peripheral blood, obtained on day 0 of AZD1222 vaccination. The clonotype originates from an adult in good health. This chain's CDR3 is CASSLVRGGEQFF. In DNA, the CDR3 is TGTGCCAGCAGTTTAGTCCGAGGCGGTGAGCAGTTCTTC.